This record covers a single T cell receptor (beta chain). This sample stems from a study of molecular identifiers for immune sequencing clone quantification. Trimming cost V 5 bases and J 5 bases; bases outside gene matches: 4. This CDR3 region has 14 residues. The V gene's germline CDR1 is LNHDA and CDR2 SQIVND (reference sequence). Bulk TCR libraries were made with methods that had been previously described and with listed TCR primers. TCRdb re-called the PCR reads with MiXCR, one entry per CDR3 protein. The sample carries about 98,000 distinct CDR3 sequences, 30% to 45% recorded once. Sequenced: naive CD8+ T cells from blood, with Jurkat cell RNA spiked in. Described subset: FACS-sorted CD8+CD4-CCR7+CD45RA+ naive T cells. V gene TRBV19 combines with J gene TRBJ2-3; 10 nucleotides match TRBD1. This sequence was found in a human donor in good health. Some libraries in this study had Jurkat cell RNA spiked in. CDR3: CASSAGQGIDTQYF. Here the CDR3 DNA reads TGTGCCAGTAGTGCGGGACAGGGGATAGATACGCAGTATTTT. The whole variable domain, remainder taken from reference TRBV19 and TRBJ2-3, is DGGITQSPKYLFRKEGQNVTLSCEQNLNHDAMYWYRQDPGQGLRLIYYSQIVNDFQKGDIAEGYSVSREKKESFPLTVTSAQKNPTAFYLCASSAGQGIDTQYFGPGTRLTVL.